The next 19 T cell receptor beta chains were all read from a single sample in a study of Graves' ophthalmopathy and Graves' hyperthyroidism. Transcripts of RNA were the source for amplifying TCR beta CDR3 regions. HTBI-primed first-round RT-PCR preceded second-round multiplex PCR. MiXCR was run by TCRdb on the multiplex PCR reads, yielding one entry per CDR3 protein. Of hundreds of thousands of distinct CDR3 sequences in the sample, 35% to 50% were seen once. Input material: peripheral blood. Receptors originate from an adult man with Graves' ophthalmopathy.

This chain links TRBV20-1 with TRBJ2-7; either TRBD1 or TRBD2 may supply D (5 bases each). The V end was cut by 0 bases, the J end by 5 bases, with 11 bases between. This CDR3 is built from 13 residues. In germline, CDR1 is DFQATT, CDR2 SNEGSKA (reference sequence). CDR3 bases: TGCAGTGCTAGAGATCTCAGGGAGCACGAGCAGTACTTC. Amino acid sequence: CSARDLREHEQYF.

This clonotype was detected many times. J is TRBJ2-7 and V is TRBV7-2, with 8 bases that match TRBD2. Germline assignment: CDR1 SGHTA and CDR2 FQGNSA. V dropped 1 base and J dropped 2; count of bases not matched to a gene: 7. The CDR3 is made up of 16 amino acids. CDR3 in amino acids: CASSLGQTSETYEQYF. CDR3 DNA sequence: TGTGCCAGCAGCTTAGGCCAGACTAGCGAGACCTACGAGCAGTACTTC.

The chain combines TRBV29-1 with TRBJ2-7, with TRBD2 matching over 10 bases. Germline values: CDR1 SQVTM, CDR2 ANQGSEA. CDR3 length: 13 residues. J lost 3 bases, V lost 6 bases, and 5 bases had no gene match. CDR3 bases: TGCAGCGTAGCGGGGGGGGGTGACTACGAGCAGTACTTC. This translates into CSVAGGGDYEQYF.

This clonotype was seen more than once but under ten times. CDR3: CSAREILAGVFSEQYF. CDR3 nucleotides: TGCAGTGCTAGAGAGATACTAGCGGGAGTTTTCTCCGAGCAGTACTTC. The chain is built from TRBV20-1 and TRBJ2-7; 11 bases align to TRBD2. This CDR3 comprises 16 residues. V gave up 0 bases and J gave up 6 bases; unmatched junction bases: 10. CDR1 is DFQATT, CDR2 SNEGSKA, per germline (reference sequence).

CDR3 bases: TGTGCCAGCAGCCACGAGGGGGCCAACGTCCTGACTTTC. Translated: CASSHEGANVLTF. The chain employs TRBV25-1 and TRBJ2-6; D uncertain. Trimming pared 6 bases from V and 4 bases from J, leaving 7 bases between. The CDR3 runs to 13 residues. The germline CDR1 and CDR2 sequences are MGHDK and SYGVNS.

This chain joins TRBV6-5 and TRBJ1-1; D gene uncertain. This CDR3 region has 14 residues. Trimming cost V 0 bases and J 8 bases, with 13 bases left between them. Germline CDR1 reads MNHEY; CDR2 reads SVGAGI. CDR3: CASSYSRRVQEAFF. CDR3 nucleotides: TGTGCCAGCAGTTACTCGAGGAGGGTCCAGGAAGCTTTCTTT.

The rearrangement uses TRBV10-3 and TRBJ1-6; no clear D gene. CDR3 size: 14 residues. Trimming shortened V by 10 bases and J by 0 bases, and 10 bases separated the two germline ends. The V gene's germline CDR1 is ENHRY and CDR2 SYGVKD. The CDR3 DNA follows: TGTGCCACCACGACCAGCTCCTATAATTCACCCCTCCACTTT. This codes for CATTTSSYNSPLHF.

The J gene is TRBJ2-5, the V gene TRBV9; D possibly corresponds to TRBD2 (6 bases). CDR1 SGDLS and CDR2 YYNGEE come from the germline V gene. The CDR3 runs 17 residues. The V gene lost 0 bases and the J gene lost 5 bases, with 20 bases spanning the gap. For the CDR3, the DNA is TGTGCCAGCAGCGTAGGTCTAGCGAGGACCGGGGCGGAGACCCAGTACTTC. It is translated as CASSVGLARTGAETQYF.

The V and J genes are TRBV29-1 and TRBJ1-5, with TRBD1 as a possible D gene (6 bases). The CDR3 has 13 amino acids. The germline CDR1 and CDR2 sequences are SQVTM and ANQGSEA. V was shortened by 4 bases and J by 5 bases, with 12 bases between the two germline ends. The CDR3 coding sequence is TGCAGCGTTGCGGGGGGCGCCGATCAGCCCCAGCATTTT. Its protein is CSVAGGADQPQHF.

V gene TRBV15 combines with J gene TRBJ1-5; D is unclear. With 0 bases removed from V and 1 base from J, the gap between germline ends came to 7 bases. CDR1 and CDR2 from the germline V gene are LNHNV and YYDKDF (reference sequence). CDR3 length: 15 amino acids. The CDR3 region has the DNA TGTGCCACCAGCAGAGATCACGGCAGCAATCAGCCCCAGCATTTT. Encoded protein: CATSRDHGSNQPQHF.

This clonotype was seen ten or more times. One junction end disagrees with the germline gene, perhaps due to a read error. The chain employs TRBV7-7 and TRBJ1-5, with D perhaps matching TRBD1 (5 bases). The CDR3 length is 17 residues. Per the germline V gene, CDR1 is SSHAT and CDR2 is FNYEAQ (reference sequence). The CDR3 sequence is CASSLYARVRGGQPQHF. The CDR3 DNA reads TGTGCTAGCAGCTTATATGCCCGGGTGAGGGGAGGACAGCCCCAGCATTTT.

This sequence joins TRBV20-1 and TRBJ1-6; no clear D. V lost 6 bases and J lost 7, with 10 bases in between. Per the germline V gene, CDR1 is DFQATT and CDR2 is SNEGSKA (reference sequence). The CDR3 contains 12 residues. Here the CDR3 reads CSATFPNSPLHF. In DNA, the CDR3 is TGCAGTGCCACCTTCCCGAATTCACCCCTCCACTTT.

The chain has TRBV19 and TRBJ1-3, with D unresolved. CDR3 length: 15 residues. The germline V gene encodes CDR1 LNHDA and CDR2 SQIVND (reference sequence). V was pared by 4 bases and J by 0 bases, with 10 bases between. The CDR3 sequence is CASSTNGLSGNTIYF. CDR3 nucleotide sequence: TGTGCCAGTAGTACCAACGGGCTCTCTGGAAACACCATATATTTT.

This rearrangement joins TRBV10-3 to TRBJ1-1; D possibly corresponds to TRBD1 (6 bases). Germline V gives CDR1 ENHRY, CDR2 SYGVKD. Deletions cut 2 bases from V and 1 base from J, with 17 bases between. This CDR3 is 17 amino acids long. As DNA, the CDR3 is TGTGCCATCAGTGAGCACCACAACTTACAGGGGAACACTGAAGCTTTCTTT. This codes for CAISEHHNLQGNTEAFF.

Many counts were recorded for this clonotype. The chain joins TRBV2 to TRBJ2-7; 9 bases agree with TRBD2. V gave up 6 bases and J gave up 5 bases; unmatched junction bases: 5. This CDR3 has 13 amino acids. Germline lookup yields CDR1 SNHLY and CDR2 FYNNEI. The DNA of the CDR3 is TGTGCCAGCAGCACGGGACTAGCTAACGAGCAGTACTTC. Its protein is CASSTGLANEQYF. Complete variable domain (other parts from reference TRBV2 and TRBJ2-7): EPEVTQTPSHQVTQMGQEVILRCVPISNHLYFYWYRQILGQKVEFLVSFYNNEISEKSEIFDDQFSVERPDGSNFTLKIRSTKLEDSAMYFCASSTGLANEQYFGPGTRLTVT.

The chain recombines TRBV10-3 with TRBJ2-2; D gene uncertain. The germline gives CDR1 ENHRY, CDR2 SYGVKD. The CDR3 sequence is 12 residues long. Trimming cost V 4 bases and J 5 bases, with 5 bases left between them. CDR3 in DNA: TGTGCCATCAGTGGGGGTACCGGGGAGCTGTTTTTT. This translates into CAISGGTGELFF.

This clonotype was observed a few times. The CDR3 bases are TGTGCCAGCAGTCCCGACCTGTTGGGGGAGACCCAGTACTTC. It yields the protein CASSPDLLGETQYF. The rearrangement links TRBV13 to TRBJ2-5; no clear D gene. This CDR3 region has 14 residues. V gave up 6 bases and J gave up 5 bases, with 16 bases separating them. The germline gives CDR1 PRHDT, CDR2 FYEKMQ (reference sequence). Drawing the rest from reference TRBV13 and TRBJ2-5, the complete variable domain is AAGVIQSPRHLIKEKRETATLKCYPIPRHDTVYWYQQGPGQDPQFLISFYEKMQSDKGSIPDRFSAQQFSDYHSELNMSSLELGDSALYFCASSPDLLGETQYFGPGTRLLVL.

In its sample, this clonotype was seen many times. The genes are TRBV29-1 and TRBJ2-7; a possible D gene is TRBD2 (5 bases). Germline CDR1 reads SQVTM; CDR2 reads ANQGSEA. This CDR3 comprises 14 residues. V shed 2 bases and J shed 0 bases, with 11 bases lying between them. DNA for the CDR3: TGCAGCGTTGAACTGTTCGGGGACTCCTACGAGCAGTACTTC. Protein: CSVELFGDSYEQYF.

The V gene is TRBV7-7, the J gene TRBJ2-5, with D unresolved. The germline V gene encodes CDR1 SSHAT and CDR2 FNYEAQ (reference sequence). Trimming stripped 11 bases from V and 0 bases from J, with 1 base between. The CDR3 has 9 amino acids. This CDR3 is CAYQETQYF. DNA for the CDR3: TGTGCCTACCAAGAGACCCAGTACTTC.